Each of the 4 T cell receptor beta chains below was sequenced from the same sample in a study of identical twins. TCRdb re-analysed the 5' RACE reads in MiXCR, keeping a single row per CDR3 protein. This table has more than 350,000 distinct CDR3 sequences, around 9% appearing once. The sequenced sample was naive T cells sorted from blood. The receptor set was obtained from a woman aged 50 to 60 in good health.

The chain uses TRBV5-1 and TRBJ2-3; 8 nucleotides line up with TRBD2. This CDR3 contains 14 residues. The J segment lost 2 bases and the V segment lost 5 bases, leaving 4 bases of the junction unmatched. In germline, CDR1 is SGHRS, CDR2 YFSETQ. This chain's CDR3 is CASRTGGSTDTQYF. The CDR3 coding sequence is TGCGCCAGCAGAACGGGGGGGTCCACAGATACGCAGTATTTT. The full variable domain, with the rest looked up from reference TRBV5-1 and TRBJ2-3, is KAGVTQTPRYLIKTRGQQVTLSCSPISGHRSVSWYQQTPGQGLQFLFEYFSETQRNKGNFPGRFSGRQFSNSRSEMNVSTLELGDSALYLCASRTGGSTDTQYFGPGTRLTVL.

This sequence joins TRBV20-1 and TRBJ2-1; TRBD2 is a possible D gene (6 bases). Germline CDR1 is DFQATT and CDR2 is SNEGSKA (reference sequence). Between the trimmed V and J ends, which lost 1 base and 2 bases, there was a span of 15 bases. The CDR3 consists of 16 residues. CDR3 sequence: CSARAITSFTYNEQFF. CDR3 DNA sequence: TGCAGTGCTAGAGCGATCACTAGCTTTACCTACAATGAGCAGTTCTTC.

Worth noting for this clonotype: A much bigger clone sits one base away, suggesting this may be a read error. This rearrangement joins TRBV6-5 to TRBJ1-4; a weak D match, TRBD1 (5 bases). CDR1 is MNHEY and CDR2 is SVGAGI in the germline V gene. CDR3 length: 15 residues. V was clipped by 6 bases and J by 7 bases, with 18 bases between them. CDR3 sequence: CASSLGAGAGEKLFF. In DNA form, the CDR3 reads TGTGCCAGCAGCCTCGGGGCGGGCGCGGGTGAAAAACTGTTTTTT.

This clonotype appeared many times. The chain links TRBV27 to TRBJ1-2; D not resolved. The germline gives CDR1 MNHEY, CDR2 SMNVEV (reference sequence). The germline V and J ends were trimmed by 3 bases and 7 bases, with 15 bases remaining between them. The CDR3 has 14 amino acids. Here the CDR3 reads CASSFSLEIGGYTF. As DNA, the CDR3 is TGTGCCAGCAGTTTTTCCCTCGAAATAGGTGGCTACACCTTC.